The following is a TCR beta chain sequence with its context. This specimen comes from a study of OX40 agonist ivuxolimab in advanced cancers. Study in general: Mean age approximately 66 years, range roughly 20 to 85; roughly 82% male. Partial responses, seen in three patients, involved one hepatocellular carcinoma and two cutaneous melanomas.

In germline, CDR1 is WSHSY, CDR2 SAAADI. J gave up 1 base and V 6 bases, and 3 bases lay outside the gene matches. CDR3 length equals 15 residues. Using immunoSEQ multiplex PCR, the repertoire was profiled, and TCRdb retains in-frame clones only, with some absent. The sample yields roughly 64,000 clones, 87% seen once. The receptor comes from an adult with an advanced solid tumor such as melanoma, head and neck, liver or kidney cancer. The material sequenced was CD4+ or CD8+ T cells sorted from blood, taken in a trial of the OX40 agonist ivuxolimab. V and J are TRBV10-2 and TRBJ2-2, with 9 bases fitting TRBD2. CDR3 region: CASSIAGVNTGELFF. The CDR3 coding sequence is TGCGCCAGCAGCATAGCGGGAGTGAACACCGGGGAGCTGTTTTTT.